This entry lists 20 T cell receptor beta chains sequenced from one sample in a study of CD8 T cells in ankylosing spondylitis. TCRdb recomputed calls from the 5' RACE reads with MiXCR, one row per CDR3 protein. This sample has about 250,000 distinct CDR3 sequences; approximately 24% occur once, and the top ten carry about 0.6%. The sequenced sample consisted of blood, either unsorted or a sorted T cell fraction (not recorded which). Receptors were obtained from a male donor with ankylosing spondylitis or in good health (not recorded which).

The chain couples TRBV20-1 to TRBJ1-2, with D uncertain. The CDR3 covers 15 residues. CDR1 and CDR2 (germline): DFQATT, SNEGSKA (reference sequence). Trimming shortened V by 0 bases and J by 4 bases, and 15 bases separated the two germline ends. CDR3 region: CSARDASKWSYGYTF. The CDR3 DNA reads TGCAGTGCTAGAGATGCTTCAAAATGGTCCTATGGCTACACCTTC.

This clonotype was counted at least ten times. V and J are TRBV5-1 and TRBJ2-1; 10 bases agree with TRBD2. The CDR3 covers 16 residues. Trimming cost V 3 bases and J 6 bases; bases outside gene matches: 9. CDR1 is SGHRS and CDR2 is YFSETQ in the germline V gene. As DNA, the CDR3 is TGCGCCAGCAGCTCCCGTAGCGGGGGGCGGACCAATGAGCAGTTCTTC. The encoded protein is CASSSRSGGRTNEQFF.

This chain links TRBV29-1 with TRBJ2-5, with D maybe TRBD1 (6 bases). Germline CDR1 SQVTM, CDR2 ANQGSEA. Trimming shortened V by 5 bases and J by 5 bases, and 12 bases separated the two germline ends. The CDR3 extends over 12 amino acids. CDR3: CSVSRGRETQYF. CDR3 bases: TGCAGCGTTAGCAGGGGTCGGGAGACCCAGTACTTC.

This rearrangement joins TRBV6-5 to TRBJ2-7; possible D gene TRBD1, 6 bases. CDR3 length: 11 amino acids. The germline V gene encodes CDR1 MNHEY and CDR2 SVGAGI. The V end lost 10 bases, the J end lost 4 bases, and 11 bases lay between the germline ends. The CDR3 nucleotides are TGTGCCACCATCCAGGGGTACGAGCAGTACTTC. Its translation is CATIQGYEQYF.

The DNA of the CDR3 is TGTGCCATCAGCATGACAGGGGGGAAAGAGACCCAGTACTTC. Protein sequence: CAISMTGGKETQYF. This chain uses TRBV10-3 with TRBJ2-5; 9 bases are a match to TRBD1. This CDR3 contains 14 residues. J gave up 3 bases and V 6 bases, and 5 bases lay outside the gene matches. The germline V gene has CDR1 ENHRY and CDR2 SYGVKD.

This chain links TRBV25-1 with TRBJ2-2, with D tentatively TRBD1 (6 bases). V dropped 6 bases and J dropped 6 bases, with 20 bases sitting between them. The CDR3 sequence is 16 residues long. Germline V gene lookup returns CDR1 MGHDK and CDR2 SYGVNS. CDR3 residues: CASRNGWQGRAGELFF. The DNA of the CDR3 is TGTGCCAGCAGGAATGGTTGGCAGGGGCGGGCCGGGGAGCTGTTTTTT.

This clonotype was observed a few times. This rearrangement joins TRBV2 to TRBJ1-5, with 10 positions matching TRBD1. From germline, CDR1 is SNHLY and CDR2 FYNNEI. The CDR3 extends over 15 amino acids. V lost 7 bases to trimming and J lost 3 bases; unmatched junction nucleotides: 6. The CDR3 protein is CASKPGTGDNQPQHF. The CDR3, as DNA: TGTGCCAGCAAACCCGGGACAGGGGACAATCAGCCCCAGCATTTT.

To note about this clonotype: This could be a read error, since a much larger clone is one nucleotide away. The chain links TRBV20-1 to TRBJ2-7; a possible D gene is TRBD1 (6 bases). This CDR3 comprises 12 residues. Trimming cost V 3 bases and J 4 bases, with 10 bases left between them. Germline V CDR1 and CDR2: DFQATT, SNEGSKA (reference sequence). The DNA of the CDR3 is TGCAGTGCTAGTACAGGGAAGTACGAGCAGTACTTC. This encodes CSASTGKYEQYF.

Many counts were recorded for this clonotype. The V gene is TRBV12-3 or TRBV12-4, the J gene TRBJ2-1, with D hard to call. This CDR3 contains 13 residues. V was pared by 3 bases and J by 8 bases, with 11 bases between. DNA for the CDR3: TGTGCCAGCAGTTTTCGTGGGGTAGATGAGCAGTTCTTC. The encoded protein is CASSFRGVDEQFF.

This clonotype was counted only a few times. The chain joins TRBV20-1 to TRBJ2-5, with 7 nucleotides matching TRBD1. The CDR3 contains 14 residues. Germline V gene lookup returns CDR1 DFQATT and CDR2 SNEGSKA (reference sequence). The junction had 12 bases not matched to a gene; V was cut back by 6 bases and J by 5 bases. The CDR3 protein is CSADLTTGYETQYF. As DNA, the CDR3 is TGCAGTGCCGATCTTACGACAGGGTATGAGACCCAGTACTTC.

This clonotype appeared a few times. The chain carries TRBV20-1 and TRBJ1-2; TRBD1 agrees at 7 bases. The CDR3 spans 13 residues. The ends lost 2 bases at V and 8 bases at J; junction bases unmatched: 8. Germline loops: CDR1 DFQATT, CDR2 SNEGSKA (reference sequence). CDR3 region: CSARQVTGWGYTF. The CDR3 DNA sequence: TGCAGTGCTAGACAAGTGACAGGGTGGGGCTACACCTTC.

The chain joins TRBV12-3 or TRBV12-4 to TRBJ2-2; D is possibly TRBD1 (6 bases). V shed 6 bases and J shed 1 base, with 9 bases lying between them. The CDR3 extends over 14 amino acids. CDR3 in amino acids: CASRPTGNTGELFF. CDR3 nucleotides: TGTGCCAGCAGACCGACAGGGAACACCGGGGAGCTGTTTTTT.

This clonotype was counted between two and nine times. The chain couples TRBV12-3 or TRBV12-4 to TRBJ1-2; TRBD1 aligns across 8 bases. The CDR3 consists of 14 residues. V shed 7 bases and J 2 bases; nucleotides not matched to a gene: 6. The CDR3 reads CASIGTGLNYGYTF. The CDR3, as DNA: TGTGCCAGCATCGGGACAGGATTAAACTATGGCTACACCTTC.

The chain couples TRBV20-1 to TRBJ2-1, with 7 bases aligning to TRBD1. Germline trimming cut 1 base from V and 6 bases from J; bases unmatched to any gene: 12. CDR3 length equals 16 residues. CDR1 and CDR2 from the germline V gene are DFQATT and SNEGSKA (reference sequence). The CDR3, as DNA: TGCAGTGCTAGAGGGAGCTCTGACAGGGCGTTCAATGAGCAGTTCTTC. Amino acid sequence: CSARGSSDRAFNEQFF.

This clonotype was detected many times. The rearrangement uses TRBV6-5 and TRBJ2-7, with D perhaps TRBD1 (5 bases). This CDR3 has 14 residues. Germline-derived CDR1 and CDR2 are MNHEY and SVGAGI. The germline V and J ends were trimmed by 2 bases and 5 bases, with 13 bases remaining between them. The CDR3 nucleotides are TGTGCCAGCAGTTACCTCGGCAGGGAAGACGAGCAGTACTTC. This gives the protein CASSYLGREDEQYF.

The V and J genes are TRBV20-1 and TRBJ2-7, with 8 bases that match TRBD1. The V gene end was trimmed by 7 bases and the J gene end by 6 bases; junction bases not matched to a gene: 8. The CDR3 runs to 12 residues. Germline V CDR1 and CDR2: DFQATT, SNEGSKA (reference sequence). CDR3 nucleotides: TGCAGTGGCGGCAGGGGGCTTTTCGAGCAGTACTTC. Protein sequence: CSGGRGLFEQYF.

This chain uses TRBV6-5 with TRBJ2-1, with 9 bases that match TRBD2. The CDR3 extends over 16 amino acids. Germline V CDR1 and CDR2: MNHEY, SVGAGI. Trimming cost V 2 bases and J 6 bases; bases outside gene matches: 8. CDR3 sequence reads: CASSYGAGGPSNEQFF. The CDR3 DNA reads TGTGCCAGCAGTTACGGGGCGGGGGGGCCATCCAATGAGCAGTTCTTC.

There are many counts of this clonotype. The V and J genes are TRBV15 and TRBJ2-7; D is undetermined. The ends were cut back, 0 bases at V and 12 bases at J, with 15 bases in the middle. Germline V gene data show CDR1 as LNHNV and CDR2 as YYDKDF (reference sequence). CDR3 length equals 13 residues. As DNA, the CDR3 is TGTGCCACCAGCAGAGATCGTCTCTCCAGACGGTACTTC. Translation gives CATSRDRLSRRYF.

The chain employs TRBV12-3 or TRBV12-4 and TRBJ2-2; no clear D. The CDR3 is 15 amino acids. Trimming left V 1 base short and J 2 bases short, with 8 bases between. The CDR3 region has the DNA TGTGCCAGCAGTTTAGTGACACCAAACACCGGGGAGCTGTTTTTT. Encoded protein: CASSLVTPNTGELFF.

This clonotype was counted a few times. The chain is built from TRBV7-2 and TRBJ2-1, with TRBD2 matching over 12 bases. The CDR3 extends over 16 amino acids. Losses at the gene ends were 3 bases for V and 9 bases for J; bases not matched to a gene: 9. Germline-derived CDR1 and CDR2 are SGHTA and FQGNSA. DNA of the CDR3: TGTGCCAGCAGCTTTCGACTAGCGGGGGCAGGCTTTGAGCAGTTCTTC. Translated, it gives CASSFRLAGAGFEQFF.